The 31 T cell receptor beta chains below were found in one sample sequenced in a study of memory CD4+ T cells and cytomegalovirus serostatus. Libraries were prepared by immunoSEQ multiplex PCR; TCRdb keeps only in-frame clonotypes and omits some of them. The sample yields about 44,000 clones, less than 85% seen once. The sort gate was single viable CD3+CD4+CD8-CD45RO+ cells for memory CD4+ T cells. The sequencing input was memory CD4+ T cells from blood. The source of these receptors is an adult in good health and CMV-seronegative.

The V call is TRBV6-1, the J call TRBJ2-1, with TRBD1 identical over 7 bases. The CDR3 has 16 amino acids. Trimming took 3 bases from V and 3 from J; bases not matched to a gene: 8. Per germline, CDR1 MNHNS and CDR2 SASEGT. CDR3 residues: CASSDLGTAFYNEQFF. The CDR3 region has the DNA TGTGCCAGCAGTGACCTCGGGACAGCCTTCTACAATGAGCAGTTCTTC.

The chain employs TRBV11-3 and TRBJ2-3, with D perhaps TRBD2 (5 bases). Germline V gene data show CDR1 as SGHNT and CDR2 as YENEEA. The length of the CDR3 is 18 residues. The V and J ends lost 0 bases and 1 base respectively, with 17 bases between them. CDR3 in amino acids: CASSLDKRLPDGTDTQYF. CDR3 coding DNA: TGTGCCAGCAGCTTAGATAAGAGACTACCAGATGGCACAGATACGCAGTATTTT. Looking up the rest from reference TRBV11-3 and TRBJ2-3 gives the full variable domain: EAGVVQSPRYKIIEKKQPVAFWCNPISGHNTLYWYLQNLGQGPELLIRYENEEAVDDSQLPKDRFSAERLKGVDSTLKIQPAELGDSAVYLCASSLDKRLPDGTDTQYFGPGTRLTVL.

The V call is TRBV15, the J call TRBJ1-2, with a tentative D call TRBD1 (6 bases). Looked up from germline, CDR1 is LNHNV and CDR2 is YYDKDF (reference sequence). The CDR3 spans 16 residues. The V end was cut by 3 bases, the J end by 3 bases, with 17 bases between. CDR3 DNA: TGTGCCACCAGCAGCCCAAAAACAGGGAGCTACTATGGCTACACCTTC. Translated: CATSSPKTGSYYGYTF.

This chain connects TRBV7-3 to TRBJ1-1; D is unresolved. Deletions cut 5 bases from V and 5 bases from J, with 12 bases between. The CDR3 consists of 13 residues. Germline values: CDR1 SGHTA, CDR2 FQGTGA. In nucleotides, the CDR3 is TGTGCCAGCAGCCCACTACATGGGACTGAAGCTTTCTTT. It translates to CASSPLHGTEAFF.

The chain combines TRBV18 with TRBJ2-5; D gene unclear. From germline, CDR1 is KGHSH and CDR2 LQKENI. V was cut by 2 bases and J by 2 bases, with 9 bases left in between. The CDR3 totals 14 residues. The CDR3 DNA sequence: TGTGCCAGCTCACCAGTAGCAGTACAAGAGACCCAGTACTTC. Translation gives CASSPVAVQETQYF.

The V and J genes are TRBV5-1 and TRBJ2-2; 7 nucleotides align to TRBD2. The CDR3 has 16 amino acids. CDR1 and CDR2 from the germline V gene are SGHRS and YFSETQ. Trimming at V came to 1 base and at J to 2 bases, leaving 5 bases not matched to a gene. The CDR3 is CASSLFGGSNTGELFF. CDR3 nucleotide sequence: TGCGCCAGCAGCTTGTTCGGGGGGTCCAACACCGGGGAGCTGTTTTTT.

The chain recombines TRBV7-9 with TRBJ1-1; D unresolved. The V end was cut by 4 bases, the J end by 2 bases, with 8 bases between. Germline CDR1 and CDR2: SEHNR and FQNEAQ (reference sequence). The CDR3 runs to 13 residues. Here the CDR3 DNA reads TGTGCCAGCAGCTCCCAGCTAAACACTGAAGCTTTCTTT. Protein sequence: CASSSQLNTEAFF.

The V call is TRBV10-3, the J call TRBJ1-4; 7 bases map to TRBD1. The junction had 5 bases not matched to a gene; V was cut back by 6 bases and J by 4 bases. Per germline, CDR1 ENHRY and CDR2 SYGVKD. The CDR3 runs 14 residues. CDR3 protein: CAIRRDSFNEKLFF. The CDR3 DNA is TGTGCCATCAGACGGGACAGCTTTAATGAAAAACTGTTTTTT.

This clone was recorded once. The rearrangement joins TRBV19 to TRBJ1-2; D may be TRBD1 (5 bases). The CDR3 totals 15 residues. Germline lookup yields CDR1 LNHDA and CDR2 SQIVND (reference sequence). V lost 4 bases to trimming and J lost 4 bases, with 16 bases between them. The DNA for the CDR3 is TGTGCCAGTAGTACAGGGCCGACGAACAGCTATGGCTACACCTTC. It yields the protein CASSTGPTNSYGYTF.

The V call is TRBV5-1, the J call TRBJ1-1, with 10 nucleotides matching TRBD1. This CDR3 region has 15 residues. Germline V CDR1 and CDR2: SGHRS, YFSETQ. V was pared by 0 bases and J by 5 bases, with 4 bases of the junction left unmatched. The CDR3 protein is CASSLGTGGSTEAFF. The CDR3 DNA sequence: TGCGCCAGCAGCTTGGGGACAGGGGGTTCAACTGAAGCTTTCTTT.

The chain carries TRBV10-2 and TRBJ2-3; weak D call: TRBD1 (6 bases). The length of the CDR3 is 13 residues. Germline values: CDR1 WSHSY, CDR2 SAAADI. Trimming stripped 8 bases from V and 3 bases from J, with 12 bases between. CDR3 DNA sequence: TGCGCCAGCTCGGTCAGGGGTACAGATACGCAGTATTTT. The encoded protein is CASSVRGTDTQYF.

For the CDR3, the DNA is TGTGCCAGCAGCCGTGAAAGTGCAGGACACTATAATTCACCCCTCCACTTT. Its protein is CASSRESAGHYNSPLHF. The V gene is TRBV5-6, the J gene TRBJ1-6; D may be TRBD1 (5 bases). CDR3 length: 17 residues. The V end was cut by 4 bases, the J end by 3 bases, with 17 bases between. CDR1 SGHDT and CDR2 YYEEEE come from the germline V gene.

The chain has TRBV9 and TRBJ2-3; no clear D gene. The V and J ends lost 4 bases and 2 bases respectively, with 5 bases between them. Germline values: CDR1 SGDLS, CDR2 YYNGEE. CDR3 length equals 12 residues. The CDR3 nucleotides read TGTGCCAGCAGCCCCGTCACAGATACGCAGTATTTT. This codes for CASSPVTDTQYF.

There are a few counts of this clone. In DNA, the CDR3 is TGTGCCAGCAGTTTCCAGGGGGACTATTCACCCCTCCACTTT. Translating gives CASSFQGDYSPLHF. The chain carries TRBV27 and TRBJ1-6, with 7 bases fitting TRBD1. The germline CDR1 and CDR2 sequences are MNHEY and SMNVEV (reference sequence). Trimming at V came to 3 bases and at J to 8 bases, leaving 4 bases not matched to a gene. CDR3 size: 14 residues.

This clone occurred a few times. The chain uses TRBV10-3 and TRBJ1-5; D ambiguous. In germline, CDR1 is ENHRY, CDR2 SYGVKD. The germline V and J ends were trimmed by 0 bases and 6 bases, with 3 bases remaining between them. This CDR3 spans 12 amino acids. This CDR3 reads CAISESSQPQHF. In nucleotides, the CDR3 is TGTGCCATCAGTGAGTCGAGTCAGCCCCAGCATTTT.

This clone has more than one count but fewer than ten. V is TRBV27 and J is TRBJ1-3, with a weak D call TRBD1 (5 bases). Germline CDR1 and CDR2: MNHEY and SMNVEV (reference sequence). Trimming took off 11 bases at V and 2 bases at J, with 16 bases between the two ends. CDR3 length equals 14 residues. DNA of the CDR3: TGTGCCCAGCGTCGGGGGGAACCTGGAAACACCATATATTTT. Amino acid sequence: CAQRRGEPGNTIYF.

V and J are TRBV10-3 and TRBJ2-1, with a weak D call TRBD1 (6 bases). Germline assignment: CDR1 ENHRY and CDR2 SYGVKD. CDR3 size: 13 residues. Trimming took off 3 bases at V and 9 bases at J, with 12 bases between the two ends. The CDR3 protein is CAISEAQGTEQFF. CDR3 DNA: TGTGCCATCAGTGAAGCACAGGGAACTGAGCAGTTCTTC.

This clone was detected a few times. V usage is TRBV19 and J usage is TRBJ2-3, with 9 positions matching TRBD2. This CDR3 region has 15 residues. With V trimmed by 4 bases and J by 0 bases, 2 bases remained unmatched. From germline, CDR1 is LNHDA and CDR2 SQIVND (reference sequence). CDR3 protein: CASSTTSGSTDTQYF. The DNA of the CDR3 is TGTGCCAGTAGTACGACTAGCGGAAGCACAGATACGCAGTATTTT.

The chain recombines TRBV5-6 with TRBJ1-6; 11 bases match TRBD1. CDR3 length: 16 residues. Germline CDR1 reads SGHDT; CDR2 reads YYEEEE. J was trimmed by 15 bases and V by 4 bases; bases with no gene match: 15. The CDR3 loop reads CASSSRGTGGMGVLHF. CDR3 in DNA: TGTGCCAGCAGCAGCCGAGGGACAGGGGGGATGGGTGTCCTCCACTTT.

The CDR3 bases are TGTGCCAGCCAGGTTGGGGCGAACACTGAAGCTTTCTTT. As protein: CASQVGANTEAFF. The V gene is TRBV7-9, the J gene TRBJ1-1; TRBD1 is a possible D gene (5 bases). V was shortened by 8 bases and J by 1 base, with 11 bases between the two germline ends. This CDR3 comprises 13 residues. Germline CDR1 reads SEHNR; CDR2 reads FQNEAQ (reference sequence).

The chain combines TRBV2 with TRBJ1-4, with 10 bases matching TRBD1. CDR3 length equals 14 residues. The V and J ends lost 8 bases and 8 bases, in that order; junction bases with no gene match: 8. Germline V gene data show CDR1 as SNHLY and CDR2 as FYNNEI. The CDR3 DNA reads TGTGCCAGCCTCTTGGACAGGGGGAAAGAAAAACTGTTTTTT. It specifies CASLLDRGKEKLFF. The full variable domain, in which reference TRBV2 and TRBJ1-4 provide the parts outside the CDR3, is EPEVTQTPSHQVTQMGQEVILRCVPISNHLYFYWYRQILGQKVEFLVSFYNNEISEKSEIFDDQFSVERPDGSNFTLKIRSTKLEDSAMYFCASLLDRGKEKLFFGSGTQLSVL.

This sequence joins TRBV5-1 and TRBJ1-2; D might be TRBD1 (5 bases). This CDR3 has 14 amino acids. Per germline, CDR1 SGHRS and CDR2 YFSETQ. Trimming took off 3 bases at V and 4 bases at J, with 13 bases between the two ends. CDR3 sequence reads: CASSSNRNFYGYTF. CDR3 nucleotides: TGCGCCAGCAGCTCCAACAGGAATTTCTATGGCTACACCTTC.

The chain is built from TRBV11-3 and TRBJ2-5; D possibly corresponds to TRBD2 (6 bases). V lost 0 bases to trimming and J lost 7 bases, with 15 bases between them. Looked up from germline, CDR1 is SGHNT and CDR2 is YENEEA. This CDR3 has 15 residues. CDR3 in amino acids: CASSLDADYESTQYF. The CDR3, as DNA: TGTGCCAGCAGCTTAGATGCGGACTACGAGTCGACCCAGTACTTC.

In nucleotides, the CDR3 is TGCGCCAGCAGCCTACAGGGTTTCACAGATACGCAGTATTTT. It yields the protein CASSLQGFTDTQYF. The chain carries TRBV5-1 and TRBJ2-3, with D maybe TRBD1 (6 bases). This CDR3 has 14 amino acids. Germline V lookup: CDR1 SGHRS, CDR2 YFSETQ. Trimming cost V 4 bases and J 2 bases, with 11 bases left between them.

The chain combines TRBV6-5 with TRBJ1-6; D is uncertain. Germline V lookup: CDR1 MNHEY, CDR2 SVGAGI. The CDR3 has 13 amino acids. V was trimmed by 2 bases and J by 10 bases, leaving 9 bases between them. The CDR3 loop is CASSYERYSPLHF. As DNA, the CDR3 is TGTGCCAGCAGTTACGAAAGGTACTCACCCCTCCACTTT.

A single count supports this clone. V gene TRBV7-7 combines with J gene TRBJ2-7; possible D gene TRBD2, 6 bases. Germline loops: CDR1 SSHAT, CDR2 FNYEAQ (reference sequence). V shed 5 bases and J shed 3 bases, with 11 bases lying between them. This CDR3 region has 13 residues. CDR3 DNA: TGTGCCAGCAGCCTCTCCGGGGGCTACGAGCAGTACTTC. Residues: CASSLSGGYEQYF.

The chain carries TRBV28 and TRBJ1-2, with D hard to call. The CDR3 runs to 14 residues. Germline V gives CDR1 MDHEN, CDR2 SYDVKM. Trimming removed 4 bases at V and 4 bases at J, with 13 bases between. CDR3 DNA: TGTGCCAGCAGTTCCCCCAAGAATACCTATGGCTACACCTTC. Residues: CASSSPKNTYGYTF.

The CDR3 sequence is CASGSQNEKLFF. CDR3 sequence (DNA): TGTGCCAGCGGGTCTCAAAATGAAAAACTGTTTTTT. This chain links TRBV5-4 with TRBJ1-4, with unresolved D. CDR1 is SGHNT and CDR2 is YYREEE in the germline V gene (reference sequence). The V gene lost 7 bases and the J gene lost 5 bases, with 9 bases spanning the gap. The CDR3 length is 12 residues.

The rearrangement links TRBV27 to TRBJ1-6; tentatively, D is TRBD1 (6 bases). Germline-derived CDR1 and CDR2 are MNHEY and SMNVEV (reference sequence). V was shortened by 2 bases and J by 9 bases, with 14 bases between the two germline ends. The CDR3 covers 15 residues. In nucleotides, the CDR3 is TGTGCCAGCAGTTTAGAGGCGCAGGGGCCTTCACCCCTCCACTTT. The encoded protein is CASSLEAQGPSPLHF.

The genes are TRBV29-1 and TRBJ2-3; 8 positions match TRBD2. The length of the CDR3 is 16 residues. With V trimmed by 2 bases and J by 1 base, 8 bases remained unmatched. CDR1 and CDR2 from the germline V gene are SQVTM and ANQGSEA. CDR3 protein: CSVERGGNVGTDTQYF. In DNA form, the CDR3 reads TGCAGCGTTGAACGCGGGGGGAACGTTGGCACAGATACGCAGTATTTT.

This clone was seen a single time. This chain uses TRBV5-4 with TRBJ1-2, with 7 bases aligning to TRBD1. This CDR3 is built from 12 residues. Germline loops: CDR1 SGHNT, CDR2 YYREEE (reference sequence). J was trimmed by 7 bases and V by 3 bases; bases with no gene match: 3. CDR3 amino acids: CASSSGGAGYTF. The CDR3 DNA reads TGTGCCAGCAGCTCAGGGGGTGCTGGCTACACCTTC.